This T cell receptor (beta chain) came from a study of molecular identifiers for immune sequencing clone quantification. General study findings and limits: Spiked-in Jurkat TCR RNA corresponding to one cell was reported as detectable against approximately 930,000 naive cells. Beyond 20 RNA copies, clones held over 97% of effector molecules, compared with under 1% in naive cells.

The CDR3 runs 15 residues. The germline V gene encodes CDR1 MNHEY and CDR2 SVGEGT. Listed TCR primers, together with previously described methods, were used for the bulk TCR libraries. TCRdb independently ran MiXCR on the PCR reads; one entry per CDR3 protein. This sample has more than 550,000 distinct CDR3 sequences, with 25% found just once. As concerns this clonotype: The target antigen is unknown. This may be a read error: a much more frequent sequence differs by one nucleotide.

Sorting isolated naive CD8 T cells as CD8+CD4-CCR7+CD45RA+ events. This TCR was recovered from a human donor in good health. Some libraries in this study had Jurkat cell RNA spiked in. The chain uses TRBV6-2 or TRBV6-3 and TRBJ1-5; D possibly corresponds to TRBD1 (5 bases). Sequencing used naive CD8+ T cells from blood, with Jurkat cell RNA spiked in. Subset of the sample: FACS-sorted CD8+CD4-CCR7+CD45RA+ naive T cells. CDR3 bases: TGTGCCAGCAACGAAGGCTCTCGGGGCAATCCGCCCCAGCATTTT. Protein: CASNEGSRGNPPQHF.